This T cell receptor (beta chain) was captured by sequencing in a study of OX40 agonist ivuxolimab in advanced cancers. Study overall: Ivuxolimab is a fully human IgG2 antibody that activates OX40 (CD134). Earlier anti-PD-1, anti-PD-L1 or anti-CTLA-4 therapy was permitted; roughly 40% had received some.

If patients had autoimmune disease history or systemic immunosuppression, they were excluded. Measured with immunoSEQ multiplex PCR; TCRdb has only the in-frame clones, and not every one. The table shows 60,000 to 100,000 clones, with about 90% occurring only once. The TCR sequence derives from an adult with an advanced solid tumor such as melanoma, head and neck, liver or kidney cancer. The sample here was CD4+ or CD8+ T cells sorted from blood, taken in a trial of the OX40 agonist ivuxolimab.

As DNA, the CDR3 is TGTGCCAGCAGCGTTCTGTCTGACTGGGGGTGGGAAACTGAAGCTTTCTTT. Translating gives CASSVLSDWGWETEAFF. The V call is TRBV9, the J call TRBJ1-1; a possible D gene is TRBD1 (5 bases). V lost 2 bases, J lost 5 bases, and 22 bases lay in between. The CDR3 has 17 residues. CDR1 is SGDLS, CDR2 YYNGEE, per germline.